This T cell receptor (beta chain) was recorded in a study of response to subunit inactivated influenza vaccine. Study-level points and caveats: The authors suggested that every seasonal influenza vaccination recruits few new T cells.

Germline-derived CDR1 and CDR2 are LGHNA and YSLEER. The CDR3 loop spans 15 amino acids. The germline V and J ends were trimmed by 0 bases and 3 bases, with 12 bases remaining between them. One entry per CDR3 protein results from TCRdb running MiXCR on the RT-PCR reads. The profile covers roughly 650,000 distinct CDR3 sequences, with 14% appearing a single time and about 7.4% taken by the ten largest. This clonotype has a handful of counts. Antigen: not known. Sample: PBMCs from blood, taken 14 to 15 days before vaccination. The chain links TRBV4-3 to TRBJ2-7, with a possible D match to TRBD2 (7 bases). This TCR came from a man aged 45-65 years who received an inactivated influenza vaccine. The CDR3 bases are TGCGCCAGCAGCCAAGAACAGGGACTAAACTACGAGCAGTACTTC. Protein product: CASSQEQGLNYEQYF.